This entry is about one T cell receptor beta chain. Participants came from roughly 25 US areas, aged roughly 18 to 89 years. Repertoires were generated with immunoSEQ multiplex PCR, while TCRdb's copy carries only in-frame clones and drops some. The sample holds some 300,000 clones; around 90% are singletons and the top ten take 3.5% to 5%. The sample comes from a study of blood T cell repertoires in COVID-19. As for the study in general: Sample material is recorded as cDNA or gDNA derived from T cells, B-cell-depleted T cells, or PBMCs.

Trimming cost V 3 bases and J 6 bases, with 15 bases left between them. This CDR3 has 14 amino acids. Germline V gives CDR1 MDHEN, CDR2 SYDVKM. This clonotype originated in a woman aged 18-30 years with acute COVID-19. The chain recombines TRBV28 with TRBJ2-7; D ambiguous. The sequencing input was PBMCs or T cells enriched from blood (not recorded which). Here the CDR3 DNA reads TGTGCCAGCAGTTTCGAGACGGGTCCGGGCGAGCAGTACTTC. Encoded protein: CASSFETGPGEQYF.